This is a list of T cell receptor beta chains from one sample in a study of T-cell memory formation after mild COVID-19. TCRdb reprocessed the 5' RACE reads with MiXCR, giving one entry per CDR3 protein. The sample carries about 130,000 distinct CDR3 sequences, approximately 5.9% recorded once. The sequencing input was PBMCs or a T cell subset sorted from them (not recorded which). Receptor source: an adult woman who had mild COVID-19 (a few samples of this study predate the infection). Cell type and time point are not known. CDR3s include the opening cysteine and the closing phenylalanine or tryptophan. The order of the fields is clone size, D gene, J gene, V gene, CDR3 DNA, CDR3 protein. The D gene is left open where the match is weak. The size field is filled for only some rows; it gives once, few, many or a size class.

-	-	TRBJ2-3	TRBV7-9	TGTGCCAGCAGCTTAGGCGTGGGGGCAAACACAGATACGCAGTATTTT	CASSLGVGANTDTQYF
-	-	TRBJ2-1	TRBV6-1	TGTGCCAGCAGTGTTGCCGGAGAAGATGAGCAGTTCTTC	CASSVAGEDEQFF
few	TRBD2	TRBJ2-7	TRBV23-1	TGCGCCAGCCGGACCGGGAGGTCCTACGAGCAGTACTTC	CASRTGRSYEQYF
many	-	TRBJ1-5	TRBV5-6	TGTGCCAGCAGCTTGGCTCAGGTGAATCAGCCCCAGCATTTT	CASSLAQVNQPQHF
few	-	TRBJ2-2	TRBV6-5	TGTGCCAGCAGTTACTCTTCGTGGGGGAACACCGGGGAGCTGTTTTTT	CASSYSSWGNTGELFF
few	-	TRBJ1-5	TRBV20-1	TGCAGTGCTAGGGGCAGAAGGCCTCAGCCCCAGCATTTT	CSARGRRPQPQHF
-	-	TRBJ2-2	TRBV28	TGTGCCAGCAGTTTGGCGGGCCCGGGCCCCGGGGAGCTGTTTTTT	CASSLAGPGPGELFF
few	TRBD1	TRBJ2-2	TRBV5-1	TGCGCCAGCAGCTTGGCTCGGGACAGGAACACCGGGGAGCTGTTTTTT	CASSLARDRNTGELFF
-	-	TRBJ2-1	TRBV5-1	TGCGCCAGCAGCTCTGACAGCTCCTACAATGAGCAGTTCTTC	CASSSDSSYNEQFF
many	-	TRBJ1-6	TRBV6-5	TGTGCCAGCAGCCCCGGTCATAGATCCTATAATTCACCCCTCCACTTT	CASSPGHRSYNSPLHF
many	-	TRBJ1-1	TRBV5-1	TGCGCCAGCAGCTTGGATCTATCGTCACCTTACACTGAAGCTTTCTTT	CASSLDLSSPYTEAFF
few	-	TRBJ1-5	TRBV9	TGTGCCAGCAGCGTAGAACCCATACAAGGAAAGCAGCCCCAGCATTTT	CASSVEPIQGKQPQHF
many	TRBD2	TRBJ2-3	TRBV7-3	TGTGCCAGCAGCCCCAGACTAGCGGGATTGTCGGATACGCAGTATTTT	CASSPRLAGLSDTQYF
few	-	TRBJ1-1	TRBV12-3/TRBV12-4	TGTGCCAGCAGCCTCCTCGTCGCTGAAGCTTTCTTT	CASSLLVAEAFF
-	-	TRBJ2-7	TRBV20-1	TGCAGTGCTATCTCCGCGCGCGGGTCGGGCTACGAGCAGTACTTC	CSAISARGSGYEQYF
few	-	TRBJ2-7	TRBV3-1	TGTGCCAGCAGCCAATGGCTATACGAGCAGTACTTC	CASSQWLYEQYF